Listed below are T cell receptor beta chains from one sample, sequenced in a study of T cells in localized non-small cell lung cancer. Assay used: immunoSEQ multiplex PCR; TCRdb lists only in-frame clones, some missing. The sample holds under 100,000 clones; around 90% are singletons and the top ten take about 20%. Specimen: peripheral blood, collected before any cancer treatment. The origin of the receptors is a woman between 40 and 69 years old with stage I squamous cell lung carcinoma. Each CDR3 is given with its conserved first and last residue. The D gene is left open where the match is weak. Size tells how often a clone was seen (once, few, many) or the class of an expanded clone, and some rows leave it out.

TGTGCCTGGTTGCCGGGACTAGCGCCCCTAGGGCAGTTCTTC CAWLPGLAPLGQFF TRBD2 TRBJ2-1 . TRBV30
TGTGCCATCAGTGAGCTCGGACAGGGGGGAAGGGGCTACACCTTC CAISELGQGGRGYTF TRBD1 TRBJ1-2 once TRBV10-3
TGTGCCAGCAGCTTGGGCGCTTCGACAGCTCTTAAGGGCTACACCTTC CASSLGASTALKGYTF . TRBJ1-2 . TRBV5-4
TGTGCCTGGACCGTAGGGGGTAGCCCCAATGAGCAGTTCTTC CAWTVGGSPNEQFF . TRBJ2-1 . TRBV30
TGTGCCACCTCGACAGGGGGCCCTAATGAAAAACTGTTTTTT CATSTGGPNEKLFF TRBD1 TRBJ1-4 . TRBV19
TGTGCCAGCAGTGCCGGTACACGGAAGCTCGAAGCTTTCTTT CASSAGTRKLEAFF . TRBJ1-1 . TRBV6-6
TGTGCCAGCAGTTACTCTCACGACGGTAATTCACCCCTCCACTTT CASSYSHDGNSPLHF . TRBJ1-6 . TRBV6-5
TGTGCCAGTAGTTCCGCCGTTTACAGCCTGGTAGCAACTAATGAAAAACTGTTTTTT CASSSAVYSLVATNEKLFF . TRBJ1-4 . TRBV19
TGTGCCAGCAGCCAAGATTGGAGAGCCCTAAACTATGGCTACACCTTC CASSQDWRALNYGYTF . TRBJ1-2 . TRBV4-2
TGTGCCAGCAGTTTAGCGGGGGGGCCGCATTTTGAGCAGTTCTTC CASSLAGGPHFEQFF TRBD2 TRBJ2-1 . TRBV27
TGTGCCAGCAGTGAAGTCCAGAGAGCCTTCTATGGCTACACCTTC CASSEVQRAFYGYTF . TRBJ1-2 few TRBV6-1
TGTGCCAGCAGCCCGCTAGCGGGGGGAACCGGGGAGCTGTTTTTT CASSPLAGGTGELFF TRBD2 TRBJ2-2 . TRBV7-3
TGTGCCAGCAGTTCCCTCGTCACCCAGGGGGCGGAAGGCTACACCTTC CASSSLVTQGAEGYTF TRBD1 TRBJ1-2 . TRBV6-5
TGTGCCAGCAGTTTTGGTTTAAAAGATACGCAGTATTTT CASSFGLKDTQYF . TRBJ2-3 . TRBV27